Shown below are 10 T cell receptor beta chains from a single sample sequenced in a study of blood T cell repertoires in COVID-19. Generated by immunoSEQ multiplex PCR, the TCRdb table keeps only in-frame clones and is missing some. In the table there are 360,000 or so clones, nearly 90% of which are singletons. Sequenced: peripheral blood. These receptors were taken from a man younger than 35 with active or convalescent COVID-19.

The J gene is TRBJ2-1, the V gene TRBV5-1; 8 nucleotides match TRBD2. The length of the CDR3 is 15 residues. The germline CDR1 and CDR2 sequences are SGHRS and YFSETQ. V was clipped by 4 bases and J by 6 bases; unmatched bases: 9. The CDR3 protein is CASSETSARGNEQFF. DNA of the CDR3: TGCGCCAGCAGCGAGACTAGCGCAAGGGGCAATGAGCAGTTCTTC.

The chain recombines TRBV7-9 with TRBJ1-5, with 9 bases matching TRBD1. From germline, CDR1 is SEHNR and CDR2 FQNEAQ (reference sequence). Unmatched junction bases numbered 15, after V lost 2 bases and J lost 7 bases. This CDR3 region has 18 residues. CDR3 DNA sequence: TGTGCCAGCAGCTTAACCACAGGGGGCGCTGGTTTCTTGCAGCCCCAGCATTTT. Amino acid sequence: CASSLTTGGAGFLQPQHF.

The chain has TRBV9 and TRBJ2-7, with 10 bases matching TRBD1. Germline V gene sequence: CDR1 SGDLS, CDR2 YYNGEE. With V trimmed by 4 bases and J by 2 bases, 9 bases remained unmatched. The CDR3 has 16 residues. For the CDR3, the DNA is TGTGCCAGCAGCCCTGCGGGACAGGGGTATGCCTACGAGCAGTACTTC. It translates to CASSPAGQGYAYEQYF.

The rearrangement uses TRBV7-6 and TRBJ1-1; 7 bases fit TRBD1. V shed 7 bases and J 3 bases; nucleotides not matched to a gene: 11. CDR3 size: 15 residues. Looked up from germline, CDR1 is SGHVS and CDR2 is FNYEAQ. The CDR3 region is CASTPVTGVDTEAFF. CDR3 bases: TGTGCCAGCACACCGGTAACAGGGGTGGACACTGAAGCTTTCTTT. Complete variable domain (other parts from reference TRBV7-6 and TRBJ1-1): GAGVSQSPRYKVTKRGQDVALRCDPISGHVSLYWYRQALGQGPEFLTYFNYEAQQDKSGLPNDRFSAERPEGSISTLTIQRTEQRDSAMYRCASTPVTGVDTEAFFGQGTRLTVV.

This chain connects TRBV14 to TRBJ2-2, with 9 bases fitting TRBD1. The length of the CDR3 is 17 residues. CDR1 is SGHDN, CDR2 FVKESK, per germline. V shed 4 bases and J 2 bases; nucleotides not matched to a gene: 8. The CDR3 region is CASSLRTGAANTGELFF. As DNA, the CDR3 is TGTGCCAGCAGCCTTAGGACAGGGGCCGCCAACACCGGGGAGCTGTTTTTT.

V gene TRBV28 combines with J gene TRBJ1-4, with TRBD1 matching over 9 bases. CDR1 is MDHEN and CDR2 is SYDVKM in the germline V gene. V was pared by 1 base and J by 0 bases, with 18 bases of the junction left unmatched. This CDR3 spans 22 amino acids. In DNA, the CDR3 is TGTGCCAGCAGTTTATTATACGGGAGGGACAGGGTTAAATACTCAACTAATGAAAAACTGTTTTTT. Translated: CASSLLYGRDRVKYSTNEKLFF.

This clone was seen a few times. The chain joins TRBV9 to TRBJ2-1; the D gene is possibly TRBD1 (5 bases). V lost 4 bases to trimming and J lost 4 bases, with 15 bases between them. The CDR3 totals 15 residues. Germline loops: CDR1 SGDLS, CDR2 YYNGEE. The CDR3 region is CASSPRVAGYNEQFF. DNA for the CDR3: TGTGCCAGCAGCCCCAGGGTAGCAGGGTACAATGAGCAGTTCTTC.

CDR3 amino acids: CASSPRDRGESYGYTF. In nucleotides, the CDR3 is TGTGCCAGCAGCCCGAGGGACAGGGGAGAATCTTATGGCTACACCTTC. The rearrangement links TRBV7-9 to TRBJ1-2; 10 bases align to TRBD1. Germline CDR1 SEHNR, CDR2 FQNEAQ (reference sequence). The J segment lost 5 bases and the V segment lost 5 bases, leaving 11 bases of the junction unmatched. The CDR3 runs to 16 residues.

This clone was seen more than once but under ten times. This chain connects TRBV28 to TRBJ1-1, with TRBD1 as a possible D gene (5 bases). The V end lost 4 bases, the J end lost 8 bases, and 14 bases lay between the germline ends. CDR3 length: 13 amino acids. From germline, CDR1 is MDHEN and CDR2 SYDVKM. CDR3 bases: TGTGCCAGCAGTTCCAATAGGGGCGCCGAAGCTTTCTTT. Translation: CASSSNRGAEAFF.

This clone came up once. The CDR3 here is CASSVTGQVTEAFF. CDR3 DNA: TGTGCCAGCAGCGTAACGGGACAGGTCACTGAAGCTTTCTTT. The gene calls are TRBV5-5 and TRBJ1-1; 8 bases are a match to TRBD1. V lost 4 bases, J lost 4 bases, and 6 bases stayed unmatched. This CDR3 has 14 residues. Germline values: CDR1 SGHKS, CDR2 YYEKEE (reference sequence).